This TCR beta chain was sequenced for a study of blood T cell repertoires in COVID-19. Study as a whole: The United States, Italy and Spain provided the acute and convalescent COVID-19 samples.

The protocol was immunoSEQ multiplex PCR, while the TCRdb copy is restricted to in-frame clones and leaves out a portion. The sample yields about 47,000 clones, less than 85% seen once. The CDR3 consists of 12 residues. Trimming stripped 5 bases from V and 4 bases from J, with 5 bases between. Germline CDR1 is SGHTA and CDR2 is FQGTGA. This clone was detected only a few times. The receptor was isolated from a man aged 50-60 years with acute or convalescent COVID-19. V usage is TRBV7-3 and J usage is TRBJ2-2; no clear D gene. The specimen sequenced was peripheral blood. CDR3 region: CASSPVTGELFF. CDR3 bases: TGTGCCAGCAGCCCCGTCACCGGGGAGCTGTTTTTT.